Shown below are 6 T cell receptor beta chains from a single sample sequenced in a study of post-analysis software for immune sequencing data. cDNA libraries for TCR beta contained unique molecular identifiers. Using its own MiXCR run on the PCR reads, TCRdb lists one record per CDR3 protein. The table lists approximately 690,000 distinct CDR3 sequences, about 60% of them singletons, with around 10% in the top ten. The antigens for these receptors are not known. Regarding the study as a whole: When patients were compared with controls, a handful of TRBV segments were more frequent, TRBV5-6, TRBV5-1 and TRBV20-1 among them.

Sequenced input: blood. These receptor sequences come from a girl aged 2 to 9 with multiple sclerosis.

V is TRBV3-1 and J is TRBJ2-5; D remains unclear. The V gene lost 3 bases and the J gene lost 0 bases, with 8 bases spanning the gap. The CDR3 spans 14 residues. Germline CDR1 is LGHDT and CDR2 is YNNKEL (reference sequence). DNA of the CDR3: TGTGCCAGCAGCCATCTTGGGTACCAAGAGACCCAGTACTTC. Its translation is CASSHLGYQETQYF.

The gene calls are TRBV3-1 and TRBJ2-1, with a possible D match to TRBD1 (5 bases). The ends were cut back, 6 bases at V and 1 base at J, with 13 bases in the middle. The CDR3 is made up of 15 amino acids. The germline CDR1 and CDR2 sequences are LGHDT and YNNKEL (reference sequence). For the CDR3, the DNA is TGTGCCAGCAGGGACATAGGGAATTCCTACAATGAGCAGTTCTTC. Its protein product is CASRDIGNSYNEQFF.

Here the CDR3 DNA reads TGTGCCAGCAGTTACCCCCTACAGAACACTGAAGCTTTCTTT. Translating it yields CASSYPLQNTEAFF. The chain carries TRBV12-3 or TRBV12-4 and TRBJ1-1, with no clear D. This CDR3 is built from 14 residues. Trimming cost V 4 bases and J 1 base, with 10 bases left between them.

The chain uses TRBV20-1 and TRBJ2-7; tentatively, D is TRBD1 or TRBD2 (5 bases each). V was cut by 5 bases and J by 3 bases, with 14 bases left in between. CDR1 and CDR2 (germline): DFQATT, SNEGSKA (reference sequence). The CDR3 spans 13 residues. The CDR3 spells CSASGTVSYEQYF. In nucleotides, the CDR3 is TGCAGTGCTTCCGGGACCGTCAGCTACGAGCAGTACTTC.

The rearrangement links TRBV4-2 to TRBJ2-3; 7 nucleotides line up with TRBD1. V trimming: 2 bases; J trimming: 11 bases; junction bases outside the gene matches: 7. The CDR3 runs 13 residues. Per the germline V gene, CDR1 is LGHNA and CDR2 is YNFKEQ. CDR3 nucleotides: TGTGCCAGCAGCCAATCTACAGGGGACCTGCAGTATTTT. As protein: CASSQSTGDLQYF.

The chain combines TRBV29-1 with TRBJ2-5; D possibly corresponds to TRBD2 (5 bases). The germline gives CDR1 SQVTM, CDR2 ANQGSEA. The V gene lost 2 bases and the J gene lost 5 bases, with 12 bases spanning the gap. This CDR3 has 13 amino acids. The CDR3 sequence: CSVESSDGETQYF. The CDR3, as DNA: TGCAGCGTTGAAAGTAGCGACGGCGAGACCCAGTACTTC.